The 30 T cell receptor beta chains reported below all come from one sample, sequenced in a study of OX40 agonist ivuxolimab in advanced cancers. Using immunoSEQ multiplex PCR, the repertoire was profiled, and TCRdb retains in-frame clones only, with some absent. The sample includes about 50,000 clones, around 90% of them seen just once. The sequences come from CD4+ or CD8+ T cells sorted from blood, collected in a trial of the OX40 agonist ivuxolimab. These TCRs come from an adult with an advanced solid tumor such as melanoma, head and neck, liver or kidney cancer.

The CDR3 region has the DNA TGTGCCAGCAGCGTAGAATCGGCTCCTCGGGGTGAAAAACTGTTTTTT. It codes for CASSVESAPRGEKLFF. V usage is TRBV9 and J usage is TRBJ1-4; D remains unclear. The germline V gene has CDR1 SGDLS and CDR2 YYNGEE. Trimming cost V 0 bases and J 7 bases, with 16 bases left between them. CDR3 length: 16 residues.

This clone was recorded once. The chain combines TRBV5-6 with TRBJ2-5; D is unclear. Germline-derived CDR1 and CDR2 are SGHDT and YYEEEE. The CDR3 totals 13 residues. Trimming stripped 3 bases from V and 5 bases from J, with 11 bases between. This CDR3 is CASSSGYGETQYF. CDR3 in DNA: TGTGCCAGCAGCTCCGGTTATGGGGAGACCCAGTACTTC.

This chain links TRBV27 with TRBJ1-1, with D maybe TRBD1 (6 bases). The V end was cut by 5 bases, the J end by 6 bases, with 16 bases between. CDR1 is MNHEY, CDR2 SMNVEV, per germline (reference sequence). This CDR3 is 14 amino acids long. CDR3 nucleotide sequence: TGTGCCAGCAGTATGATCTGGGGGCAATCTGAAGCTTTCTTT. This sequence encodes CASSMIWGQSEAFF.

V gene TRBV5-5 combines with J gene TRBJ2-5, with 7 bases that match TRBD1. The trim removed 4 bases at V and 0 bases at J, leaving 9 bases unmatched. The CDR3 length is 16 residues. CDR1 and CDR2 (germline): SGHKS, YYEKEE (reference sequence). The CDR3 reads CASSRRQGPYQETQYF. CDR3 DNA: TGTGCCAGCAGCCGAAGACAGGGACCATACCAAGAGACCCAGTACTTC.

V and J are TRBV6-5 and TRBJ1-1; D gene unclear. Germline assignment: CDR1 MNHEY and CDR2 SVGAGI. The CDR3 contains 13 residues. Trimming removed 6 bases at V and 0 bases at J, with 8 bases between. The CDR3 sequence: CASRSGMNTEAFF. The CDR3 DNA sequence: TGTGCCAGCAGATCGGGCATGAACACTGAAGCTTTCTTT.

V usage is TRBV19 and J usage is TRBJ2-2; D gene unclear. Germline CDR1 reads LNHDA; CDR2 reads SQIVND (reference sequence). The CDR3 extends over 14 amino acids. Trimming took 2 bases from V and 1 from J, leaving 5 bases between them. The CDR3 reads CASSILQNTGELFF. DNA of the CDR3: TGTGCCAGTAGTATATTGCAGAACACCGGGGAGCTGTTTTTT.

This clone came up once. This CDR3 is CATSTGRGVEKLFF. Written as DNA, the CDR3 is TGTGCCACCAGCACAGGGCGCGGCGTTGAAAAACTGTTTTTT. V and J are TRBV27 and TRBJ1-4; tentative D call: TRBD1 (6 bases). Germline assignment: CDR1 MNHEY and CDR2 SMNVEV (reference sequence). The V and J ends lost 10 bases and 7 bases respectively, with 19 bases between them. The CDR3 runs 14 residues.

The V gene is TRBV7-6, the J gene TRBJ1-4; 10 nucleotides match TRBD1. V gave up 3 bases and J gave up 7 bases; unmatched junction bases: 2. The CDR3 is 14 residues long. Germline assignment: CDR1 SGHVS and CDR2 FNYEAQ. The CDR3 sequence is CASSLGQGFEKLFF. CDR3 in DNA: TGTGCCAGCAGCTTGGGACAGGGGTTTGAAAAACTGTTTTTT.

The V gene is TRBV6-5, the J gene TRBJ2-3; D gene unclear. V was trimmed by 2 bases and J by 4 bases, leaving 10 bases between them. The CDR3 is 14 amino acids. Germline CDR1 and CDR2: MNHEY and SVGAGI. The CDR3 protein is CASSYGTFPDTQYF. The CDR3 DNA reads TGTGCCAGCAGTTACGGCACATTCCCAGATACGCAGTATTTT.

V is TRBV29-1 and J is TRBJ2-5, with D possibly being TRBD1 (5 bases). Between the trimmed V and J ends, which lost 8 bases and 1 base, there was a span of 14 bases. The germline CDR1 and CDR2 sequences are SQVTM and ANQGSEA. CDR3 length: 13 amino acids. CDR3 loop: CSIYQGLQETQYF. The CDR3 nucleotides are TGCAGCATTTATCAGGGCCTCCAAGAGACCCAGTACTTC.

The gene calls are TRBV6-5 and TRBJ1-1; D is possibly TRBD1 (6 bases). The CDR3 length is 14 residues. CDR1 MNHEY and CDR2 SVGAGI come from the germline V gene. V gave up 5 bases and J gave up 5 bases, with 15 bases separating them. CDR3 sequence reads: CASSIRGKGTEAFF. DNA of the CDR3: TGTGCCAGCAGTATCAGGGGTAAGGGGACTGAAGCTTTCTTT.

The chain is built from TRBV7-6 and TRBJ1-5; TRBD1 is a possible D gene (5 bases). The CDR3 has 16 amino acids. The germline CDR1 and CDR2 sequences are SGHVS and FNYEAQ. The V and J ends lost 1 base and 2 bases respectively, with 12 bases between them. In DNA, the CDR3 is TGTGCCAGCAGCTTAGGTCCGGGGCATGGCAATCAGCCCCAGCATTTT. The encoded protein is CASSLGPGHGNQPQHF.

This chain uses TRBV5-4 with TRBJ2-1, with D perhaps TRBD1 (7 bases). Between the trimmed V and J ends, which lost 5 bases and 3 bases, there was a span of 15 bases. Per the germline V gene, CDR1 is SGHNT and CDR2 is YYREEE (reference sequence). This CDR3 has 15 residues. CDR3 sequence reads: CASSWSGGSYNEQFF. CDR3 in DNA: TGTGCCAGCAGTTGGTCAGGGGGGAGCTACAATGAGCAGTTCTTC.

This chain connects TRBV7-8 to TRBJ2-3, with 11 bases matching TRBD2. In germline, CDR1 is SGHVS, CDR2 FQNEAQ. The V gene end was trimmed by 2 bases and the J gene end by 4 bases; junction bases not matched to a gene: 5. The CDR3 loop spans 16 amino acids. The CDR3 DNA sequence: TGTGCCAGCAGCTTATATAGCGGGGGGGCGTCAGATACGCAGTATTTT. It codes for CASSLYSGGASDTQYF. Full variable domain (rest looked up from reference TRBV7-8 and TRBJ2-3): GAGVSQSPRYKVAKRGQDVALRCDPISGHVSLFWYQQALGQGPEFLTYFQNEAQLDKSGLPSDRFFAERPEGSVSTLKIQRTQQEDSAVYLCASSLYSGGASDTQYFGPGTRLTVL.

This clone was seen a single time. J is TRBJ2-7 and V is TRBV6-9; 11 nucleotides match TRBD1. The V and J ends lost 10 bases and 3 bases, in that order; junction bases with no gene match: 8. This CDR3 contains 14 residues. Germline values: CDR1 MNHGY, CDR2 SVAAGI. The chain's CDR3 is CANRRDRGGYEQYV. The CDR3, as DNA: TGTGCCAACCGACGGGACAGGGGGGGCTACGAGCAGTACGTC.

This chain links TRBV9 with TRBJ2-1, with D tentatively TRBD2 (7 bases). V lost 0 bases and J 8 bases, leaving 15 bases between the germline ends. Germline CDR1 SGDLS, CDR2 YYNGEE. The CDR3 length is 15 residues. The DNA of the CDR3 is TGTGCCAGCAGCGTAGCGGGGGGCCCTTGGGATGAGCAGTTCTTC. Translating gives CASSVAGGPWDEQFF.

With respect to this clone: This sample also contains other DNA sequences that code for the same CDR3. The chain carries TRBV7-9 and TRBJ2-2; D ambiguous. V was shortened by 1 base and J by 4 bases, with 1 base between the two germline ends. CDR1 is SEHNR, CDR2 FQNEAQ, per germline (reference sequence). The CDR3 contains 12 residues. CDR3 in amino acids: CASSLGTGELFF. The CDR3 DNA is TGTGCCAGCAGCTTAGGCACCGGGGAGCTGTTTTTT. The entire variable domain, with the rest obtained from reference TRBV7-9 and TRBJ2-2, is as follows: DTGVSQNPRHKITKRGQNVTFRCDPISEHNRLYWYRQTLGQGPEFLTYFQNEAQLEKSRLLSDRFSAERPKGSFSTLEIQRTEQGDSAMYLCASSLGTGELFFGEGSRLTVL.

V is TRBV5-6 and J is TRBJ1-5, with D hard to call. V dropped 0 bases and J dropped 0 bases, with 13 bases sitting between them. The CDR3 runs 17 residues. In germline, CDR1 is SGHDT, CDR2 YYEEEE. CDR3 region: CASSLANRGYSNQPQHF. In DNA, the CDR3 is TGTGCCAGCAGCTTGGCAAATCGAGGATATAGCAATCAGCCCCAGCATTTT.

The chain employs TRBV6-1 and TRBJ1-1, with 8 positions matching TRBD1. This CDR3 comprises 12 residues. Germline V gene data show CDR1 as MNHNS and CDR2 as SASEGT. After removal of 11 bases from V and 8 bases from J, the junction contained 10 bases not matched to a gene. The CDR3 is CAAGTWTGEAFF. As DNA, the CDR3 is TGTGCCGCGGGAACTTGGACAGGGGAAGCTTTCTTT.

This chain links TRBV6-5 with TRBJ1-2, with D hard to call. V was trimmed by 2 bases and J by 1 base, leaving 11 bases between them. The CDR3 runs 15 residues. The germline gives CDR1 MNHEY, CDR2 SVGAGI. CDR3 sequence reads: CASSYSGSLNYGYTF. The CDR3 coding sequence is TGTGCCAGCAGTTACAGCGGCAGCCTTAACTATGGCTACACCTTC.

V gene TRBV7-9 combines with J gene TRBJ1-2, with TRBD1 matching over 7 bases. CDR1 is SEHNR and CDR2 is FQNEAQ in the germline V gene (reference sequence). The CDR3 runs 14 residues. V dropped 5 bases and J dropped 2; count of bases not matched to a gene: 5. CDR3 region: CASSRGGANYGYTF. Written as DNA, the CDR3 is TGTGCCAGCAGCCGAGGGGGCGCCAACTATGGCTACACCTTC.

This clone was recorded once. The CDR3 is CAPPVTPQGNQPQHF. CDR3 DNA sequence: TGTGCCCCCCCCGTGACCCCTCAGGGCAATCAGCCCCAGCATTTT. The chain links TRBV30 to TRBJ1-5; D unclear. This CDR3 spans 15 amino acids. CDR1 and CDR2 (germline): GTSNPN, SVGIG (reference sequence). Trimming left V 8 bases short and J 2 bases short, with 19 bases between.

The chain uses TRBV7-9 and TRBJ2-1, with D possibly matching TRBD2 (6 bases). The CDR3 has 15 residues. Trimming cost V 5 bases and J 4 bases, with 15 bases left between them. Germline-derived CDR1 and CDR2 are SEHNR and FQNEAQ (reference sequence). CDR3 coding DNA: TGTGCCAGCAGCCCGCCGGGGCGGGGATACAATGAGCAGTTCTTC. Its protein is CASSPPGRGYNEQFF.

V gene TRBV10-1 combines with J gene TRBJ2-7; unclear D gene. The CDR3 contains 14 residues. V lost 2 bases to trimming and J lost 5 bases, with 13 bases between them. The germline CDR1 and CDR2 sequences are WNHNN and SYGVQD (reference sequence). The CDR3 region is CASSEAERRDEQYF. The CDR3, as DNA: TGCGCCAGCAGTGAGGCAGAACGCCGGGACGAGCAGTACTTC.

The chain links TRBV2 to TRBJ2-5; 12 nucleotides align to TRBD2. The CDR3 has 16 residues. Germline V gene sequence: CDR1 SNHLY, CDR2 FYNNEI. With 2 bases clipped from V and 4 bases from J, the junction kept 5 bases outside the gene matches. CDR3 nucleotide sequence: TGTGCCAGCAGTGAATGGTCTAGCGGGGGGGGAGAGACCCAGTACTTC. It encodes CASSEWSSGGGETQYF.

This rearrangement joins TRBV27 to TRBJ2-7; the D gene is possibly TRBD1 (6 bases). V dropped 4 bases and J dropped 2 bases, with 9 bases sitting between them. This CDR3 is 13 amino acids long. Per the germline V gene, CDR1 is MNHEY and CDR2 is SMNVEV (reference sequence). CDR3 coding DNA: TGTGCCAGCAGTTCGGGACAACCCTACGAGCAGTACTTC. The encoded protein is CASSSGQPYEQYF.

Details on this clone: In the same sample, other DNA sequences code for this CDR3. V is TRBV6-1 and J is TRBJ1-5; D possibly corresponds to TRBD1 (5 bases). The CDR3 has 15 amino acids. Germline values: CDR1 MNHNS, CDR2 SASEGT. The germline V and J ends were trimmed by 3 bases and 1 base, with 10 bases remaining between them. CDR3: CASSEGRKSNQPQHF. The CDR3 nucleotides read TGTGCCAGCAGTGAGGGACGGAAAAGCAATCAGCCCCAGCATTTT.

CDR3 in DNA: TGTGCCAGCAGCGAAACCCACAAAATGACAGGATTCTACGAGCAGTACGTC. Residues: CASSETHKMTGFYEQYV. The chain employs TRBV5-5 and TRBJ2-7; possibly TRBD1 for D (6 bases). Looked up from germline, CDR1 is SGHKS and CDR2 is YYEKEE (reference sequence). The CDR3 spans 17 residues. Trimming removed 4 bases at V and 3 bases at J, with 23 bases between.

V usage is TRBV2 and J usage is TRBJ2-7; a possible D gene is TRBD1 (5 bases). V lost 6 bases and J 6 bases, leaving 12 bases between the germline ends. Germline V gene sequence: CDR1 SNHLY, CDR2 FYNNEI. The CDR3 runs to 12 residues. In nucleotides, the CDR3 is TGTGCCAGCAGCTTAGGGGTAGCCGAGCAGTACTTC. It codes for CASSLGVAEQYF.

The V and J genes are TRBV4-1 and TRBJ2-3, with D perhaps being TRBD1 or TRBD2 (5 bases each). This CDR3 is 14 amino acids long. V was trimmed by 5 bases and J by 0 bases, leaving 9 bases between them. Germline CDR1 is MGHRA and CDR2 is YSYEKL. For the CDR3, the DNA is TGCGCCAGCAGCGGCCGGGACAGCACAGATACGCAGTATTTT. Amino acid sequence: CASSGRDSTDTQYF.